This record concerns one TCR beta chain sequence. Its specificity is not known. Germline assignment: CDR1 SGHRS and CDR2 YFSETQ. Between the trimmed V and J ends, which lost 4 bases and 5 bases, there was a span of 13 bases. The CDR3 extends over 13 amino acids. Donors sampled were nominally healthy, though unrecorded immune exposures were likely. These data are taken from a study of cytomegalovirus exposure and HLA in healthy donors. Study results and limitations: Prior analysis indicated that the majority of TCR beta V segments exhibited productivity approximately 90% or approximately 30% of the time. Most observed TCR sequences were rare, whereas some public TCRs were detected in many donors. According to reports, the classifier identified cytomegalovirus status with high specificity and sensitivity.

The study ran its PCR with 60 Vbeta and 13 Jbeta primers. Measured with immunoSEQ multiplex PCR; TCRdb has only the in-frame clones, and not every one. The sample consists of over 55,000 clones, about 80% of them appearing once. The sequencing input was PBMCs. This receptor was identified in a man aged 35 to 55 in good health and CMV-seronegative. The chain employs TRBV5-1 and TRBJ2-7; D is possibly TRBD1 (6 bases). CDR3 DNA sequence: TGCGCCAGCAGCCTCACAGGGATTGACGAGCAGTACGTC. Residues: CASSLTGIDEQYV.